This T cell receptor beta chain came from a study of shared clonotypes between healthy human individuals. Study details: Sampling drew on donors who were a couple of women and a few men aged 18 to 49.

A word on this clone: As yet, its antigen is unknown.

Using immunoSEQ multiplex PCR, the repertoire was profiled, and TCRdb retains in-frame clones only, with some absent. The repertoire holds a few million clones, roughly nine tenths seen once, with around 0.14% in the top ten. Broader study findings: Clonotype sharing among donors was expected to depend on sequencing depth.

CDR1 is MNHNS, CDR2 SASEGT, per germline. Unmatched junction bases numbered 9, after V lost 1 base and J lost 9 bases. The CDR3 is 17 amino acids. This chain links TRBV6-1 with TRBJ2-5; 15 positions match TRBD2. Sequenced sample: naive CD4+ T cells sorted from blood. Indicated subset: CD45RA+ positively selected. This clonotype was obtained from a man between 18 and 29 years old in good health. CDR3 DNA: TGTGCCAGCAGTGAAGGGACTAGCGGGGGGGCCTACGGGTCCCAGTACTTC. It yields the protein CASSEGTSGGAYGSQYF.